This is a list of T cell receptor beta chains from one sample in a study of shared clonotypes between healthy human individuals. The data were produced by immunoSEQ multiplex PCR, yet TCRdb's version contains in-frame clones alone and is incomplete. The sample includes some 900,000 clones, approximately 76% of them seen just once. Sequences were obtained from memory CD4+ T cells sorted from blood. These receptors all stem from a man aged 18 to 30 in good health. The CDR3 runs from the conserved cysteine through the conserved F or W. D genes are given only for firm matches. A row's size may be missing; if present it is once, few, many or a size class.

clone size	V gene	D gene	J gene	CDR3 DNA	CDR3 protein
NA	TRBV18	TRBD1	TRBJ2-2	TGTGCCAGCTCACCGACCGGACAGGGGCCCGGGGAGCTGTTTTTT	CASSPTGQGPGELFF
NA	TRBV7-9	TRBD1	TRBJ2-7	TGTGCCAGCAGCTTAGGATCGGGACAGTACTACGAGCAGTACTTC	CASSLGSGQYYEQYF
NA	TRBV30	NA	TRBJ1-3	TGTGCCTGGAGTGTAGGGGGGCCTGGAAACACCATATATTTT	CAWSVGGPGNTIYF
NA	TRBV5-1	NA	TRBJ2-3	TGCGCCAGCAGCTTGGTTTGGTCTAGTCGCGGGGATACGCAGTATTTT	CASSLVWSSRGDTQYF
NA	TRBV6-1	NA	TRBJ2-5	TGTGCCAGCAGTGAAGGGTCCTCCGAGGGGACCCAGTACTTC	CASSEGSSEGTQYF
NA	TRBV7-2	NA	TRBJ1-4	TGTGCCAGCAGCTTAGCATCCACAGGGAGTCCTAATGAAAAACTGTTTTTT	CASSLASTGSPNEKLFF
NA	TRBV15	NA	TRBJ1-6	TGTGCCACCAGCAGAGGAGGGGGTAATTCACCCCTCCACTTT	CATSRGGGNSPLHF
once	TRBV19	NA	TRBJ2-1	TGTGCCAGTAGTAACGGACTGTCTTACAATGAGCAGTTCTTC	CASSNGLSYNEQFF
NA	TRBV28	TRBD1	TRBJ1-4	TGTGCCAGCAGTCCGGGACAGGGGTATGAAAAACTGTTTTTT	CASSPGQGYEKLFF
NA	TRBV27	NA	TRBJ2-6	TGTGCCAGCAGTGAGCAGGGGGGGGCCAACGTCCTGACTTTC	CASSEQGGANVLTF
once	TRBV11-2	NA	TRBJ2-3	TGTGCCAGCAGCTTAGATCGCGGCTTTAGAGGGACAGATACGCAGTATTTT	CASSLDRGFRGTDTQYF
few	TRBV6-1	TRBD2	TRBJ2-5	TGTGCCAGCAGTGAACATCTAGCGGGGGAAGAGACCCAGTACTTC	CASSEHLAGEETQYF
NA	TRBV30	NA	TRBJ1-4	TGTGCCTGGAGTGTCGGGTTAGGGGAACTGTTTTTT	CAWSVGLGELFF
NA	TRBV9	NA	TRBJ2-1	TGTGCCAGCAGTCCCCCTACGGGAGCTAACAATGAGCAGTTCTTC	CASSPPTGANNEQFF
NA	TRBV5-4	TRBD2	TRBJ2-1	TGTGCCAGCAGCATGGGAGTGACTAGCGGGAGCCGGAATGAGCAGTTCTTC	CASSMGVTSGSRNEQFF
NA	TRBV28	NA	TRBJ1-4	TGTGCCAGCAGTTTTGGGAACCGGGCCAAGGGAAAACTGTTTTTT	CASSFGNRAKGKLFF
few	TRBV7-2	NA	TRBJ1-4	TGTGCCAGCAGCCTAGGAGCTAATGAAAAACTGTTTTTT	CASSLGANEKLFF
NA	TRBV7-9	TRBD1	TRBJ2-1	TGTGCCAGCAGCACCGGACAGGTGCTCTACAATGAGCAGTTCTTC	CASSTGQVLYNEQFF
NA	TRBV4-2	NA	TRBJ1-6	TGTGCCAGCAGCCAAGATCAGGGTGCAGGGAAAATAGGGTCACCCCTCCACTTT	CASSQDQGAGKIGSPLHF
NA	TRBV7-2	NA	TRBJ2-1	TGTGCCAGCAGCTTGGGTAGTCACTACAATGAGCAGTTCTTC	CASSLGSHYNEQFF
NA	TRBV7-9	NA	TRBJ2-5	TGTGCCAGCAGCTTAGTTGGGGCTAACCAAGAGACCCAGTACTTC	CASSLVGANQETQYF
NA	TRBV7-6	TRBD1	TRBJ1-1	TGTGCCAGCAGCCGCGGACAGGGTATGAACACTGAAGCTTTCTTT	CASSRGQGMNTEAFF
NA	TRBV5-1	TRBD2	TRBJ2-5	TGCGCCAGCAGCTTGCTAGCGGGAGTGGGGGAGACCCAGTACTTC	CASSLLAGVGETQYF
many	TRBV6-6	TRBD1	TRBJ1-1	TGTGCCAGCATCAGAAAACAGGGGGAGTCCACTGAAGCTTTCTTT	CASIRKQGESTEAFF
NA	TRBV30	TRBD1	TRBJ1-2	TGTGCCTGGAGTTACACCGGGACAGGGAGCTACACCTTC	CAWSYTGTGSYTF
NA	TRBV4-3	NA	TRBJ1-2	TGCGCCAGCAGCCAACAGGGAGGCTATGGCTACACCTTC	CASSQQGGYGYTF
NA	TRBV6-1	NA	TRBJ1-6	TGTGCCAGCAGTGAAGACAGGGTTTCACATTCACCCCTCCACTTT	CASSEDRVSHSPLHF
NA	TRBV18	NA	TRBJ2-7	TGTGCCAGCTCACCTAGGGACCGAGACTACGAGCAGTACTTC	CASSPRDRDYEQYF
NA	TRBV27	NA	TRBJ1-6	TGTGCCAGCAGTTCTGAGGGTAGGAATTCACCCCTCCACTTT	CASSSEGRNSPLHF
NA	TRBV7-9	NA	TRBJ1-5	TGTGCCAGCAGCTTTGGGGAAAATAGCAATCAGCCCCAGCATTTT	CASSFGENSNQPQHF
few	TRBV28	NA	TRBJ1-2	TGTGCCAGCAGTGTCCTGGGGTTCAACTATGGCTACACCTTC	CASSVLGFNYGYTF
few	TRBV4-1	TRBD2	TRBJ2-3	TGCGCCAGCAGCCACCTCAAGGGTGTAGCGGGAGATACGCAGTATTTT	CASSHLKGVAGDTQYF
NA	TRBV6-1	TRBD2	TRBJ2-7	TGTGCCAGCAGTGCTCTAGCGGGAGGTAGCGAGCAGTACTTC	CASSALAGGSEQYF
NA	TRBV5-1	NA	TRBJ2-7	TGCGCCAGCAGCTTGGAGGACAGTGTAGCTGAGCAGTACTTC	CASSLEDSVAEQYF
NA	TRBV29-1	NA	TRBJ2-3	TGCAGCGTCCGCCCGGGCACAGATACGCAGTATTTT	CSVRPGTDTQYF
NA	TRBV11-2	NA	TRBJ2-7	TGTGCCAGCAGCTTAGATGGCAGGGGCTACGAGCAGTACTTC	CASSLDGRGYEQYF
once	TRBV5-4	NA	TRBJ2-5	TGTGCCAGCAGCCTTCTGGGGGAGACCCAGTACTTC	CASSLLGETQYF
NA	TRBV6-1	NA	TRBJ2-7	TGTGCCAGCAGTGAAGCGCGTTTATCAGGAGTCCCCTACGAGCAGTACTTC	CASSEARLSGVPYEQYF
NA	TRBV5-1	NA	TRBJ2-1	TGCGCCAGCAGCTTGGGGCAGGGGATGAATGAGCAGTTCTTC	CASSLGQGMNEQFF
many	TRBV5-1	TRBD2	TRBJ2-7	TGCGCCAGCAGCCCAATGACTAGCGGCGGGTACGAGCAGTACTTC	CASSPMTSGGYEQYF
NA	TRBV6-4	NA	TRBJ2-5	TGTGCCAGCAGTGAGCACCGAGGAGAGACCCAGTACTTC	CASSEHRGETQYF
NA	TRBV27	NA	TRBJ1-5	TGTGCCAGCAGCGAAGACCCAATTCTTAACAATCAGCCCCAGCATTTT	CASSEDPILNNQPQHF
few	TRBV2	TRBD1	TRBJ1-4	TGTGCCAGGTCTGGAACAGGGGCTCAAACTAATGAAAAACTGTTTTTT	CARSGTGAQTNEKLFF
NA	TRBV7-8	NA	TRBJ1-2	TGTGCCAGCAGCTTAGGGCCGGGGGAAGGAGGCTACACCTTC	CASSLGPGEGGYTF
NA	TRBV19	TRBD1	TRBJ1-1	TGTGCCAGTACCGTGACAGGGGGCTCTGAAGCTTTCTTT	CASTVTGGSEAFF
once	TRBV18	NA	TRBJ2-7	TGTGCCAGCTCACCAGGGCAGGGCCAACAACAGGAGCAGTACTTC	CASSPGQGQQQEQYF